This T cell receptor (beta chain) was obtained from a study of beta chain features in type 1 diabetes. Study-wide background: Examination spanned 90 million to 140 million sorted cells from all samples.

CD4+ cells of the naive, central memory, regulatory and stem cell-like memory types were sorted via CD45RO/CCR7/CD25/CD127/CD95/CD27. The purity of all sorted populations exceeded 95%. The investigators reverse transcribed all of the isolated RNA, so they sequenced expressed TCRB transcripts. Produced via immunoSEQ multiplex PCR; TCRdb's table is partial and in-frame only. This sample yields about 400,000 clones, of which over 10% are seen a single time; approximately 0.015% belongs to the top ten. The CDR3 has 15 residues. With 4 bases clipped from V and 7 bases from J, the junction kept 8 bases outside the gene matches. Per the germline V gene, CDR1 is SGHTA and CDR2 is FQGTGA.

Sequencing was done on a sample of naive CD4+ T cells from blood. The chain carries TRBV7-3 and TRBJ2-2, with TRBD2 matching over 8 bases. The TCR comes from a man aged 18-30 years in good health. CDR3 in amino acids: CASSSPGLGVGELFF. The CDR3 DNA sequence: TGTGCCAGCAGCTCCCCGGGACTAGGGGTCGGGGAGCTGTTTTTT.